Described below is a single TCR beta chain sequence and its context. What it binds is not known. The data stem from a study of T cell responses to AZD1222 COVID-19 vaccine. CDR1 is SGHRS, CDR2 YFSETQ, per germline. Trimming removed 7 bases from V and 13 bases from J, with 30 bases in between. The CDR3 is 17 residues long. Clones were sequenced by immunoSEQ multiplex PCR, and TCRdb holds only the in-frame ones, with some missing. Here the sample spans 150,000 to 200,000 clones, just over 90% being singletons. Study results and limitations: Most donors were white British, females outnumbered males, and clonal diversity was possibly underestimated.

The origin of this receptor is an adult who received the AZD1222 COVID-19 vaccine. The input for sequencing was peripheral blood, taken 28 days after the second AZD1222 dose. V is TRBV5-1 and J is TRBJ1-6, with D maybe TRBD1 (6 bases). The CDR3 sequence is CASDGGRDKGISLPLHF. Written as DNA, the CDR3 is TGCGCCAGCGATGGGGGGCGGGACAAGGGGATATCCCTCCCCCTCCACTTT.